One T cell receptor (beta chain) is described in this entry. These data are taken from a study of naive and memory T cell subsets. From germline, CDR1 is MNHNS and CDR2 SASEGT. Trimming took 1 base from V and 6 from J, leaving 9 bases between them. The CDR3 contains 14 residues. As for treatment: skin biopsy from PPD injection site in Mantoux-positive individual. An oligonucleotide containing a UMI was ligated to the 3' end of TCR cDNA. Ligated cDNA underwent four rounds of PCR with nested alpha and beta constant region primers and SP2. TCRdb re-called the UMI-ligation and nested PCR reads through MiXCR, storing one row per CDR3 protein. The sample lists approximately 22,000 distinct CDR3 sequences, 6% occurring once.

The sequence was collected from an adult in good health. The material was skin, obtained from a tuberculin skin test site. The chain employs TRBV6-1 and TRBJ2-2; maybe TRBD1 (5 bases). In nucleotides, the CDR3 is TGTGCCAGCAGTGAAGAGACGACAGCCGGGGAGCTGTTTTTT. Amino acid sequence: CASSEETTAGELFF.